This T cell receptor beta chain was obtained from a study of metastatic and nonmetastatic thyroid tumors. Study-level background: Thyroid patients, malignant and benign, had repertoires compared across blood and tumor or nodule tissue.

This clone has a count of ten or more. Its antigen is not known. Per the original data handling: A classifier of distant metastasis in papillary thyroid cancer was built from CDR3 differences (across clinicopathological groups). TCRdb re-called the PCR reads via MiXCR. The V and J calls reflect TCRdb's pipeline rather than the authors' work. The data hold tens of thousands of clones, with roughly 25% observed a single time. Findings of the study overall: According to reports, the diversity of TCR beta was significantly higher in malignant thyroid tumors than in benign nodules, and this held in both blood and tumor samples.

Every patient was untreated before thyroid surgery. Germline CDR1 reads LGHDT; CDR2 reads YNNKEL (reference sequence). The germline V and J ends were trimmed by 0 bases and 4 bases, with 15 bases remaining between them. The CDR3 runs to 16 residues. The sequence derives from a female donor with papillary thyroid cancer or a benign thyroid nodule (not recorded which). Some clones in this sample may be carry-over from other donors' samples. The rearrangement links TRBV3-1 to TRBJ2-5, with D perhaps matching TRBD1 (5 bases). The sequencing input was blood. CDR3 amino acids: CASSQEGQGSPETQYF. CDR3 DNA: TGTGCCAGCAGCCAAGAAGGGCAGGGTTCACCAGAGACCCAGTACTTC.